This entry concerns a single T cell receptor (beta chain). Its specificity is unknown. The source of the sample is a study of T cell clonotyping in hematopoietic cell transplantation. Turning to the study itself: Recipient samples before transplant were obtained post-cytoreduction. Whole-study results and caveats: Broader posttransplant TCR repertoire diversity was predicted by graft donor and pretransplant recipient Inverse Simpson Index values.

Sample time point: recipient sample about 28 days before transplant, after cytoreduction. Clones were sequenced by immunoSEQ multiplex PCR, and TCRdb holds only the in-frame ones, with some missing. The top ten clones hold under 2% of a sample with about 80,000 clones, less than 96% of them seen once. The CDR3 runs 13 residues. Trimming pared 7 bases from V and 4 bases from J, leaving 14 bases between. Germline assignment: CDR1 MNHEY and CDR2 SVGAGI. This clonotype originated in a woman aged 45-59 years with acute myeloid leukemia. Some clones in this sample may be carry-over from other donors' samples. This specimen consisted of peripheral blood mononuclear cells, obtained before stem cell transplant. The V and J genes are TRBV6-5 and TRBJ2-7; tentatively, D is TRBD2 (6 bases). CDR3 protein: CASKQEGLYEQYF. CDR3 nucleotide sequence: TGTGCCAGCAAGCAGGAGGGGTTATACGAGCAGTACTTC.